These 22 T cell receptor beta chains were all obtained from the same sample, sequenced in a study of blood T cell repertoires in COVID-19. TCRdb's table, derived via immunoSEQ multiplex PCR, lists solely in-frame clones and lacks some. The sample includes under 95,000 clones, roughly 84% of them seen just once. Specimen: peripheral blood. The origin of the receptors is a woman of 80 years or more with COVID-19, enrolled during active disease.

The J gene is TRBJ1-1, the V gene TRBV5-4, with D perhaps TRBD1 (6 bases). The germline V and J ends were trimmed by 4 bases and 1 base, with 26 bases remaining between them. The CDR3 has 19 amino acids. Germline V gives CDR1 SGHNT, CDR2 YYREEE (reference sequence). This chain's CDR3 is CASSRGGGVGIARNTEAFF. CDR3 bases: TGTGCCAGCAGCCGCGGGGGGGGCGTCGGGATTGCTAGGAACACTGAAGCTTTCTTT.

This clone showed up just once. V and J are TRBV14 and TRBJ1-1; 9 bases agree with TRBD1. The ends lost 3 bases at V and 2 bases at J; junction bases unmatched: 4. This CDR3 contains 15 residues. Germline V gives CDR1 SGHDN, CDR2 FVKESK. CDR3 loop: CASSQGQGNNTEAFF. CDR3 nucleotides: TGTGCCAGCAGCCAGGGACAGGGTAATAACACTGAAGCTTTCTTT. The full variable domain, its missing parts supplied by reference TRBV14 and TRBJ1-1, is EAGVTQFPSHSVIEKGQTVTLRCDPISGHDNLYWYRRVMGKEIKFLLHFVKESKQDESGMPNNRFLAERTGGTYSTLKVQPAELEDSGVYFCASSQGQGNNTEAFFGQGTRLTVV.

V is TRBV9 and J is TRBJ1-4; tentative D call: TRBD1 (6 bases). This CDR3 is 14 amino acids long. The germline CDR1 and CDR2 sequences are SGDLS and YYNGEE. Trimming took off 3 bases at V and 3 bases at J, with 9 bases between the two ends. The CDR3, as DNA: TGTGCCAGCAGCGAGGGGGGGTCTAATGAAAAACTGTTTTTT. Translation: CASSEGGSNEKLFF.

The rearrangement uses TRBV15 and TRBJ2-6; perhaps TRBD2 as D (5 bases). The germline V and J ends were trimmed by 1 base and 2 bases, with 6 bases remaining between them. The CDR3 is 15 residues long. Germline V gene lookup returns CDR1 LNHNV and CDR2 YYDKDF (reference sequence). The CDR3 DNA reads TGTGCCACCAGCAGAGTGGGAGCTGGGGCCAACGTCCTGACTTTC. Translation: CATSRVGAGANVLTF.

This chain joins TRBV28 and TRBJ2-1; D perhaps matches TRBD2 (6 bases). The CDR3 sequence is 14 residues long. Germline lookup yields CDR1 MDHEN and CDR2 SYDVKM. V was clipped by 3 bases and J by 3 bases, with 9 bases between them. The chain's CDR3 is CASSLMTSYNEQFF. For the CDR3, the DNA is TGTGCCAGCAGTTTGATGACTAGCTACAATGAGCAGTTCTTC.

This chain connects TRBV27 to TRBJ2-5; weak D call: TRBD2 (7 bases). Trimming left V 2 bases short and J 5 bases short, with 18 bases between. CDR3 size: 16 residues. Germline V CDR1 and CDR2: MNHEY, SMNVEV (reference sequence). In DNA, the CDR3 is TGTGCCAGCAGTTTAGGGGACGCGGGGGCGGGGGAGACCCAGTACTTC. It translates to CASSLGDAGAGETQYF.

The V call is TRBV5-1, the J call TRBJ2-1; 7 positions match TRBD2. Germline assignment: CDR1 SGHRS and CDR2 YFSETQ. The CDR3 is made up of 14 amino acids. V dropped 2 bases and J dropped 4; count of bases not matched to a gene: 3. The DNA for the CDR3 is TGCGCCAGCAGCTTTGCGGGAGCATACAATGAGCAGTTCTTC. The encoded protein is CASSFAGAYNEQFF.

J is TRBJ2-2 and V is TRBV18; D gene unclear. V dropped 2 bases and J dropped 6 bases, with 7 bases sitting between them. CDR1 KGHSH and CDR2 LQKENI come from the germline V gene. This CDR3 is built from 13 residues. The CDR3 coding sequence is TGTGCCAGCTCACCAGCTCGGGCCGGGGAGCTGTTTTTT. Protein sequence: CASSPARAGELFF. Complete variable domain (other parts from reference TRBV18 and TRBJ2-2): NAGVMQNPRHLVRRRGQEARLRCSPMKGHSHVYWYRQLPEEGLKFMVYLQKENIIDESGMPKERFSAEFPKEGPSILRIQQVVRGDSAAYFCASSPARAGELFFGEGSRLTVL.

The V and J genes are TRBV18 and TRBJ2-3; maybe TRBD1 (6 bases). Germline loops: CDR1 KGHSH, CDR2 LQKENI. Trimming left V 3 bases short and J 4 bases short, with 8 bases between. The CDR3 is 13 residues long. The CDR3 DNA sequence: TGTGCCAGCTCACCGGGGGCCTCAGATACGCAGTATTTT. Its translation: CASSPGASDTQYF.

The J gene is TRBJ2-1, the V gene TRBV9, with 10 bases aligning to TRBD2. Germline V gives CDR1 SGDLS, CDR2 YYNGEE. Trimming at V came to 0 bases and at J to 5 bases, leaving 5 bases not matched to a gene. This CDR3 is built from 16 residues. The CDR3 DNA follows: TGTGCCAGCAGCGTAGGAGGTCTAGCGGGGGACAATGAGCAGTTCTTC. It specifies CASSVGGLAGDNEQFF.

The V and J genes are TRBV10-1 and TRBJ2-3; 7 positions agree with TRBD2. The CDR3 sequence is 14 residues long. The V gene end was trimmed by 7 bases and the J gene end by 7 bases; junction bases not matched to a gene: 11. Germline V lookup: CDR1 WNHNN, CDR2 SYGVQD (reference sequence). For the CDR3, the DNA is TGCGCCAGCACCGAGCGGGGTGGGTGGTATACGCAGTATTTT. It yields the protein CASTERGGWYTQYF.

This clone was counted only a few times. The V call is TRBV18, the J call TRBJ2-7; D is perhaps TRBD1 (6 bases). In germline, CDR1 is KGHSH, CDR2 LQKENI. V was shortened by 7 bases and J by 5 bases, with 12 bases between the two germline ends. There are 12 residues in the CDR3. DNA for the CDR3: TGTGCCAGCTGGGTACAGGGTAACGAGCAGTACTTC. This codes for CASWVQGNEQYF.

The chain is built from TRBV27 and TRBJ2-7; D is possibly TRBD1 (6 bases). CDR1 and CDR2 from the germline V gene are MNHEY and SMNVEV (reference sequence). V was pared by 6 bases and J by 0 bases, with 12 bases between. CDR3 length equals 14 residues. The CDR3 here is CASSFTGSSYEQYF. CDR3 nucleotide sequence: TGTGCCAGCAGCTTTACAGGGAGCTCCTACGAGCAGTACTTC.

This chain uses TRBV27 with TRBJ2-7; 7 bases map to TRBD2. The CDR3 length is 14 residues. J lost 3 bases, V lost 2 bases, and 4 bases had no gene match. Germline V gene sequence: CDR1 MNHEY, CDR2 SMNVEV (reference sequence). Here the CDR3 reads CASSLAGDLYEQYF. Written as DNA, the CDR3 is TGTGCCAGCAGTTTAGCGGGGGACCTCTACGAGCAGTACTTC.

V and J are TRBV5-1 and TRBJ2-1; TRBD2 aligns across 7 bases. J was trimmed by 4 bases and V by 5 bases; bases with no gene match: 9. Germline values: CDR1 SGHRS, CDR2 YFSETQ. The length of the CDR3 is 15 residues. CDR3 nucleotides: TGCGCCAGCAGTCAATCTAGCGGAGTATACAATGAGCAGTTCTTC. Translating it yields CASSQSSGVYNEQFF. The complete variable domain, with remaining parts taken from reference TRBV5-1 and TRBJ2-1, reads KAGVTQTPRYLIKTRGQQVTLSCSPISGHRSVSWYQQTPGQGLQFLFEYFSETQRNKGNFPGRFSGRQFSNSRSEMNVSTLELGDSALYLCASSQSSGVYNEQFFGPGTRLTVL.

This rearrangement joins TRBV5-8 to TRBJ1-1; D ambiguous. CDR3 length: 16 residues. CDR1 and CDR2 (germline): SGHTS, YDEGEE. The ends were cut back, 0 bases at V and 3 bases at J, with 15 bases in the middle. CDR3 in amino acids: CASSLVEDSLDTEAFF. The CDR3 bases are TGTGCCAGCAGCTTGGTGGAGGACTCCCTGGACACTGAAGCTTTCTTT.

The J gene is TRBJ1-4, the V gene TRBV5-5; D is unclear. The V end lost 1 base, the J end lost 0 bases, and 7 bases lay between the germline ends. Germline V gives CDR1 SGHKS, CDR2 YYEKEE (reference sequence). CDR3 length: 15 amino acids. The CDR3 DNA sequence: TGTGCCAGCAGCTTGCTCGTTACAACTAATGAAAAACTGTTTTTT. This translates into CASSLLVTTNEKLFF.

The rearrangement links TRBV18 to TRBJ1-1; D gene unclear. Germline lookup yields CDR1 KGHSH and CDR2 LQKENI. This CDR3 has 13 residues. V was trimmed by 4 bases and J by 1 base, leaving 7 bases between them. The CDR3 spells CASSRTRNTEAFF. The CDR3 DNA sequence: TGTGCCAGCTCACGAACAAGGAACACTGAAGCTTTCTTT. Full variable domain (rest looked up from reference TRBV18 and TRBJ1-1): NAGVMQNPRHLVRRRGQEARLRCSPMKGHSHVYWYRQLPEEGLKFMVYLQKENIIDESGMPKERFSAEFPKEGPSILRIQQVVRGDSAAYFCASSRTRNTEAFFGQGTRLTVV.

The chain recombines TRBV10-2 with TRBJ2-7, with TRBD2 matching over 14 bases. Germline V lookup: CDR1 WSHSY, CDR2 SAAADI. V trimming: 8 bases; J trimming: 5 bases; junction bases outside the gene matches: 2. The CDR3 has 13 amino acids. CDR3 sequence: CASRLAGGDEQYF. In DNA, the CDR3 is TGCGCCAGCCGACTAGCGGGAGGGGACGAGCAGTACTTC.

The chain joins TRBV5-1 to TRBJ2-3; D is undetermined. The CDR3 has 15 residues. Germline CDR1 and CDR2: SGHRS and YFSETQ. V gave up 0 bases and J gave up 1 base, with 9 bases separating them. In DNA, the CDR3 is TGCGCCAGCAGCTTGGCGGGTCCGGGCACAGATACGCAGTATTTT. It encodes CASSLAGPGTDTQYF.

The J gene is TRBJ2-3, the V gene TRBV30, with 10 bases that match TRBD1. Germline CDR1 GTSNPN, CDR2 SVGIG (reference sequence). This CDR3 has 13 amino acids. With 8 bases clipped from V and 1 base from J, the junction kept 3 bases outside the gene matches. The CDR3 spells CAGGTGGTDTQYF. The CDR3 nucleotides are TGTGCCGGCGGGACAGGGGGCACAGATACGCAGTATTTT.

V and J are TRBV5-1 and TRBJ2-7, with 9 bases matching TRBD2. V was pared by 0 bases and J by 2 bases, with 12 bases of the junction left unmatched. The CDR3 has 18 amino acids. From germline, CDR1 is SGHRS and CDR2 YFSETQ. CDR3 sequence (DNA): TGCGCCAGCAGCTTGGCCCCGCCAGTCAGCGGGAGGACCTACGAGCAGTACTTC. Its translation: CASSLAPPVSGRTYEQYF. The full variable domain, its missing parts supplied by reference TRBV5-1 and TRBJ2-7, is KAGVTQTPRYLIKTRGQQVTLSCSPISGHRSVSWYQQTPGQGLQFLFEYFSETQRNKGNFPGRFSGRQFSNSRSEMNVSTLELGDSALYLCASSLAPPVSGRTYEQYFGPGTRLTVT.